This record concerns one T cell receptor (beta chain) sequence. What it recognizes is unknown. Total RNA was extracted at no less than 5.5 micrograms per sample. These data belong to a study of blood T cells in healthy people across ages. Then a second PCR, running about 6 to 12 cycles, was carried out with a sample-barcoded 5' primer and a J-beta primer mix. In TCRdb, the 5' RACE reads were re-called with MiXCR into one record per CDR3 protein. The sample holds about 720,000 distinct CDR3 sequences, about 20% seen once. Study outcomes and limitations: Correlation between TCR beta diversity and naive T cell percentage was strong. With age, beta diversity per million T cells declined roughly linearly, significantly by 40.

The TCR originated in a man between 65 and 79 years old in good health. The sample comprised blood.

The CDR3 region is CSARDLWAHEQYF. The CDR3 coding sequence is TGCAGTGCTAGAGACTTGTGGGCCCACGAGCAGTACTTC. The chain joins TRBV20-1 to TRBJ2-7; D is unclear. Germline V lookup: CDR1 DFQATT, CDR2 SNEGSKA (reference sequence). The V and J ends lost 0 bases and 5 bases respectively, with 11 bases between them. This CDR3 is built from 13 residues.